The rows below give T cell receptor beta chains drawn from one sample of a study of shared clonotypes between healthy human individuals. TCRdb's table, derived via immunoSEQ multiplex PCR, lists solely in-frame clones and lacks some. The table lists a few hundred thousand clones, 97% of them singletons, with 0.057% in the top ten. The sample was naive CD4+ T cells sorted from blood. The origin of the receptors is a woman aged 25-40 years in good health. Each CDR3 is given with its conserved first and last residue. The D gene is left open where the match is weak.

cdr3_nt	cdr3_aa	d_call	v_call	j_call
TGTGCCACCCGACACAGGGATTTAGGTTTAGATACGCAGTATTTT	CATRHRDLGLDTQYF	NA	TRBV27	TRBJ2-3
TGTGCCAGCAGTGAATTGGCGCAAGGCTATGGCTACACCTTC	CASSELAQGYGYTF	NA	TRBV25-1	TRBJ1-2
TGTGCCACCACTAGCGAGGGACAGACCTCCTACGAGCAGTACTTC	CATTSEGQTSYEQYF	NA	TRBV28	TRBJ2-7
TGTGCCAGCAGTCAGCGGGGGGCCGGTGGCTACACCTTC	CASSQRGAGGYTF	NA	TRBV28	TRBJ1-2
TGTGCCAGCAGTTTAATAGGGGCTGGAAACACCATATATTTT	CASSLIGAGNTIYF	NA	TRBV27	TRBJ1-3
TGCGCCAGCACACTAGCGGGAGAAGAGACCCAGTACTTC	CASTLAGEETQYF	TRBD2	TRBV5-1	TRBJ2-5
TGTGCCAGCAGCGATTGGACAGGTGGGGCCTACGAGCAGTACTTC	CASSDWTGGAYEQYF	TRBD1	TRBV2	TRBJ2-7
TGCGCCAGCAGCTTGACAGGCCAGAGCTCTGGGGCCAACGTCCTGACTTTC	CASSLTGQSSGANVLTF	NA	TRBV5-1	TRBJ2-6
TGTGCCAGCAGTTTACTGGGGAATAGTAATCAGCCCCAGCATTTT	CASSLLGNSNQPQHF	NA	TRBV28	TRBJ1-5
TGTGCCAGCAGTTCGGCACCCGATTTGGGCTACACCTTC	CASSSAPDLGYTF	NA	TRBV28	TRBJ1-2
TGCGCCAGCAGCCAGGGACTAGCGGGTAACGAGCAGTACTTC	CASSQGLAGNEQYF	TRBD2	TRBV5-1	TRBJ2-7
TGTGCCAGCAGTGAAAGGACAGGGGTTGGCTACACCTTC	CASSERTGVGYTF	TRBD1	TRBV6-1	TRBJ1-2
TGTGCCAGCAGACAGGACAGGGTCGGGGCCAACGTCCTGACTTTC	CASRQDRVGANVLTF	TRBD1	TRBV27	TRBJ2-6
TGTGCCAGCGGGTTGGGAGGCACGATGAACACTGAAGCTTTCTTT	CASGLGGTMNTEAFF	NA	TRBV6-6	TRBJ1-1
TGTGCCAGCAGCTTGTCCGGGGAGCTGTTTTTT	CASSLSGELFF	NA	TRBV5-4	TRBJ2-2
TGTGCCAGCAGTTTTTCCCCAGGCCAGGCCTCTCTCTACGAGCAGTACTTC	CASSFSPGQASLYEQYF	NA	TRBV27	TRBJ2-7
TGTGCCAGCAGTTTAGTATTACACCCTAGCACAGATACGCAGTATTTT	CASSLVLHPSTDTQYF	NA	TRBV28	TRBJ2-3
TGTGCCAGCAGCTTCCTCGTTTTGAACACTGAAGCTTTCTTT	CASSFLVLNTEAFF	NA	TRBV5-5	TRBJ1-1